This T cell receptor (beta chain) is from a study of OX40 agonist ivuxolimab in advanced cancers. Study in general: Those enrolled were around 87% male, with a mean age of around 57 years and ages from roughly 23 to 80.

Exclusion applied to patients with autoimmune disease history or systemic immunosuppression. The trim removed 2 bases at V and 5 bases at J, leaving 6 bases unmatched. The germline CDR1 and CDR2 sequences are SNHLY and FYNNEI. The CDR3 loop spans 17 amino acids. Sequenced by immunoSEQ multiplex PCR; TCRdb stores in-frame clones only, minus some. The sample records tens of thousands of clones, 85% to 95% being singletons. Material: CD4+ or CD8+ T cells sorted from blood, obtained in a trial of the OX40 agonist ivuxolimab. This chain joins TRBV2 and TRBJ2-2, with 12 bases that match TRBD2. This sequence originates from an adult with an advanced solid tumor such as melanoma, head and neck, liver or kidney cancer. Here the CDR3 reads CASSEWLAGGKTGELFF. CDR3 nucleotide sequence: TGTGCCAGCAGTGAATGGCTAGCGGGAGGGAAGACCGGGGAGCTGTTTTTT.